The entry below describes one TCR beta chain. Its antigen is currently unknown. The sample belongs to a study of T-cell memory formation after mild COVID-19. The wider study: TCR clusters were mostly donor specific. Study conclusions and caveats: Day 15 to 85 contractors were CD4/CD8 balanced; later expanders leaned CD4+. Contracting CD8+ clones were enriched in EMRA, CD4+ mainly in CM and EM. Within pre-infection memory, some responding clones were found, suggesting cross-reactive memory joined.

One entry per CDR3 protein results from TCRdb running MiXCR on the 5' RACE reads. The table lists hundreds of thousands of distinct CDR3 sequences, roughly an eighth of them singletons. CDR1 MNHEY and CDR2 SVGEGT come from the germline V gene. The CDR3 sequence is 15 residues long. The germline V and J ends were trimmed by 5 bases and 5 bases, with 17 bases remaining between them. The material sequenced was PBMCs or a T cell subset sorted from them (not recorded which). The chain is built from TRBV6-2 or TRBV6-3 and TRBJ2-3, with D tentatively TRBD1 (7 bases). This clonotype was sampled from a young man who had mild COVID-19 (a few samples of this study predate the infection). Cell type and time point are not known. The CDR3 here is CASSTIRGAGDTQYF. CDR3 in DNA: TGTGCCAGCAGTACCATCAGGGGGGCTGGAGATACGCAGTATTTT.